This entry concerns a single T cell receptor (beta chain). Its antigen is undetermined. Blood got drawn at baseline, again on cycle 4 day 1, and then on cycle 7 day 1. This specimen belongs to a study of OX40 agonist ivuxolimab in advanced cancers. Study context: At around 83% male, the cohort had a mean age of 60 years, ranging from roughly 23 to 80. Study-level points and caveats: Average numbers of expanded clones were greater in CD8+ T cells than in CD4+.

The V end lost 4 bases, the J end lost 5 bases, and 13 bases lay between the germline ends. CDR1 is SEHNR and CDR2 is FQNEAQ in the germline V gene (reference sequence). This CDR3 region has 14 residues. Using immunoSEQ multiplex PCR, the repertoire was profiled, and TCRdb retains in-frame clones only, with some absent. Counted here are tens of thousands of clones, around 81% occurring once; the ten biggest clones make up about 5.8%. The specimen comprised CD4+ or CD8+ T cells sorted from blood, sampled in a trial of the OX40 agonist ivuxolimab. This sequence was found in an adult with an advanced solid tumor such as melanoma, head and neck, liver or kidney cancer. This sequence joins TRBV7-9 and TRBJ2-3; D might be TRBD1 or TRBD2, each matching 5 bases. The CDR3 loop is CASSSETRGDTQYF. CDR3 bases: TGTGCCAGCAGCTCCGAAACTAGGGGAGATACGCAGTATTTT.